This T cell receptor (beta chain) derives from a study of PD-1 blockade in mismatch repair-deficient tumors. Regarding this clone: What it binds is not known.

Sample time point: roughly 11-day in vitro stimulation with candidate neoantigen peptide 2. An approximately 10-day in vitro culture was run per each of about seven reactive peptides. Clones were sequenced by immunoSEQ multiplex PCR, and TCRdb holds only the in-frame ones, with some missing. The sample carries 8,500 to 10,000 clones, about 86% recorded once. This TCR derives from an adult with mismatch repair-deficient cancer. This sample comprised cells cultured in vitro, obtained from a patient treated with pembrolizumab.

The CDR3 nucleotides are TGTGCCAGCAGTACAGGGGTAATGGAAACCGGGGAGCTGTTTTTT. It codes for CASSTGVMETGELFF. The chain recombines TRBV6-5 with TRBJ2-2; 7 bases fit TRBD1. After removal of 5 bases from V and 5 bases from J, the junction contained 8 bases not matched to a gene. Germline loops: CDR1 MNHEY, CDR2 SVGAGI. The CDR3 is made up of 15 amino acids.